This T cell receptor (beta chain) was found in a study of identical twins. Study findings and constraints: Diverse VJ usage suggested most zero-insertion clonotypes were not invariant T cells.

Trimming left V 5 bases short and J 0 bases short, with 12 bases between. The CDR3 has 15 residues. Germline V lookup: CDR1 MNHEY, CDR2 SMNVEV (reference sequence). Concerning this clonotype itself: Its specificity is unknown.

Using its own MiXCR run on the 5' RACE reads, TCRdb lists one record per CDR3 protein. This table has about 480,000 distinct CDR3 sequences, 14% appearing once. This sample also appeared in a second study, on yellow fever vaccine responses in identical twins.

This clonotype originated in a woman between 18 and 30 years old in good health. This chain links TRBV27 with TRBJ2-3; D is ambiguous. Sequencing was performed on CD4+ T cells sorted from blood. The CDR3 nucleotides are TGTGCCAGCAGTCCCCGTGTTCCTAGCACAGATACGCAGTATTTT. This translates into CASSPRVPSTDTQYF.